These T cell receptor beta chains were read from a single sample in a study of shared clonotypes between healthy human individuals. Clones were read by immunoSEQ multiplex PCR, and TCRdb kept only the in-frame ones, dropping some. The sample shows roughly 1,600,000 clones, around 98.5% of them seen only once. Sequencing was carried out using naive CD4+ T cells sorted from blood. The source is a man aged 25-45 years in good health. CDR3s include the opening cysteine and the closing phenylalanine or tryptophan. The D gene is left open where the match is weak. Rows may omit the clone size; those that give it use once, few, many or a size class.

V	J	size	D	DNA	CDR3
TRBV2	TRBJ1-5	-	-	TGTGCCAGCAACCGCGGGTTGTTGCAGCCCCAGCATTTT	CASNRGLLQPQHF
TRBV5-1	TRBJ2-7	-	-	TGCGCCAGCAGCCTCAGCGGCGGGATGGGGAACGAGCAGTACTTC	CASSLSGGMGNEQYF
TRBV7-2	TRBJ2-3	-	-	TGTGCCAGCAGACAACTCCGGATAGGCACAGATACGCAGTATTTT	CASRQLRIGTDTQYF
TRBV5-1	TRBJ2-1	-	-	TGCGCCAGCAGCTTGGGGGGGACTCAAAATGAGCAGTTCTTC	CASSLGGTQNEQFF
TRBV4-2	TRBJ2-1	-	TRBD2	TGTGCCAGCAGCCAACTGGCTAGCGGGGACTACAATGAGCAGTTCTTC	CASSQLASGDYNEQFF
TRBV6-5	TRBJ1-2	-	TRBD1	TGTGCCAGCAGTTTTAGACAGGGTCAGGGCTACACCTTC	CASSFRQGQGYTF
TRBV30	TRBJ1-1	-	-	TGTGCCTGGAAGCTACAGGGTGAAGCTTTCTTT	CAWKLQGEAFF
TRBV7-9	TRBJ2-4	-	TRBD2	TGTGCCAGCAGCTTAGTACAGGCTAGCGGGAAAAACATTCAGTACTTC	CASSLVQASGKNIQYF
TRBV19	TRBJ1-1	-	TRBD1	TGTGCCAGTAGGAAGGGGGCAGTAGGGAACACTGAAGCTTTCTTT	CASRKGAVGNTEAFF
TRBV4-1	TRBJ2-1	-	-	TGCGCCAGCAGCCAAGAACCAGGGACCGGCTACAATGAGCAGTTCTTC	CASSQEPGTGYNEQFF
TRBV7-2	TRBJ1-2	-	-	TGTGCCAGCAGCTTACGGGGGGATGGACCCTATGGCTACACCTTC	CASSLRGDGPYGYTF
TRBV7-3	TRBJ1-4	-	-	TGTGCCAGCAGCTTAAATGGAGCTAATGAAAAACTGTTTTTT	CASSLNGANEKLFF
TRBV19	TRBJ2-7	-	TRBD1	TGTGCCAGTAGTAGGAAGGGACAGAACTACGAGCAGTACTTC	CASSRKGQNYEQYF
TRBV7-9	TRBJ1-5	-	-	TGTGCCAGCAGCTTTGGGAGCAATCAGCCCCAGCATTTT	CASSFGSNQPQHF
TRBV18	TRBJ2-7	once	-	TGTGCCAGCTCACCACGCCGGGACAACTACGAGCAGTACTTC	CASSPRRDNYEQYF
TRBV5-6	TRBJ2-5	-	TRBD1	TGTGCCAGCAGCTCGCGACAGGGGACAAGAGAGACCCAGTACTTC	CASSSRQGTRETQYF
TRBV27	TRBJ2-7	-	TRBD2	TGTGCCAGCAGTTCCGTAGCGGGAGGGGCGCAGTACTTC	CASSSVAGGAQYF
TRBV10-3	TRBJ2-1	-	-	TGTGCCATCAGGGCCTTCAATGAGCAGTTCTTC	CAIRAFNEQFF
TRBV5-4	TRBJ1-2	-	-	TGTGCCAGCAGCTCTTTTCAGACAGGACTATCTGGCTACACCTTC	CASSSFQTGLSGYTF
TRBV5-4	TRBJ1-4	-	-	TGTGCCAGCAGCTTGGAGGGCCAACAGTATTTTTTT	CASSLEGQQYFF
TRBV7-9	TRBJ2-6	-	-	TGTGCCAGCAGCTTAGGTGAGACCGCCGGTGGGGCCAACGTCCTGACTTTC	CASSLGETAGGANVLTF
TRBV19	TRBJ1-1	-	TRBD1	TGTGCCAGTAGTACCGGACAGGGTTGGGTCACTGAAGCTTTCTTT	CASSTGQGWVTEAFF
TRBV18	TRBJ2-3	once	TRBD2	TGTGCCAGCTCACCATTGTCGAGCGGGAGGGCAGATACGCAGTATTTT	CASSPLSSGRADTQYF
TRBV10-1	TRBJ2-7	-	-	TGCGCCAGCAGTGAAACAGGGTTGAGGGAGCAGTACTTC	CASSETGLREQYF
TRBV6-5	TRBJ2-2	-	-	TGTGCCAGCAGTTCTCGGACCGGGGAGCTGTTTTTT	CASSSRTGELFF
TRBV5-5	TRBJ2-1	-	TRBD2	TGTGCCACCATACTACCGGGACTAGCGGGTCTGGGAGAGCAGTTCTTC	CATILPGLAGLGEQFF
TRBV4-2	TRBJ2-1	-	TRBD2	TGTGCCAGCAGCCACGGACTAGCGGGAGAAGAGGGGCCTGAGCAGTTCTTC	CASSHGLAGEEGPEQFF
TRBV28	TRBJ2-6	-	TRBD1	TGTGCCAGCAGTTCAGGACAGGGCCCATCTGGGGCCAACGTCCTGACTTTC	CASSSGQGPSGANVLTF
TRBV5-1	TRBJ1-1	-	-	TGCGCCAGCAGCTTGGAGCGGGGGGACACTGAAGCTTTCTTT	CASSLERGDTEAFF
TRBV5-1	TRBJ2-5	-	-	TGCGCCAGCAGCTTGGTGGGGGAGGAGACCCAGTACTTC	CASSLVGEETQYF
TRBV7-9	TRBJ1-4	-	-	TGTGCCAGCAGCTTAGCACCCCAGGGATTCATTGAAAAACTGTTTTTT	CASSLAPQGFIEKLFF
TRBV14	TRBJ2-1	-	TRBD2	TGTGCCAGCAGCCAAGGCGGGAGGGTGTACAATGAGCAGTTCTTC	CASSQGGRVYNEQFF
TRBV5-1	TRBJ2-7	-	TRBD2	TGCGCCAGCAGCGCTAGCGGCAAGGGGGAGCAGTACTTC	CASSASGKGEQYF
TRBV5-4	TRBJ2-2	-	-	TGTGCCAGCAGCGGGAACACCGGGGAGCTGTTTTTT	CASSGNTGELFF
TRBV27	TRBJ2-3	-	-	TGTGCCAGCAGTTTTAAGGGGTCAGATACGCAGTATTTT	CASSFKGSDTQYF
TRBV28	TRBJ1-1	-	-	TGTGCCAGCACCGGCAGGGGCACTGAAGCTTTCTTT	CASTGRGTEAFF
TRBV9	TRBJ2-2	-	-	TGTGCCAGCAGCGAAGGCGCGAACACCGGGGAGCTGTTTTTT	CASSEGANTGELFF
TRBV15	TRBJ2-2	-	-	TGTGCCACCAGCATTCGACTCTGGGGCACCGGGGAGCTGTTTTTT	CATSIRLWGTGELFF
TRBV5-1	TRBJ2-1	-	TRBD2	TGCGCCAGCAGCTCGGGACTAGCGGCCTACAATGAGCAGTTCTTC	CASSSGLAAYNEQFF
TRBV28	TRBJ2-2	-	-	TGTGCCAGCAGTTTGGTGGACACCGGGGAGCTGTTTTTT	CASSLVDTGELFF
TRBV7-8	TRBJ1-4	-	TRBD1	TGTGCCAGCAGCCCCGACAGGGTTCGTGAAAAACTGTTTTTT	CASSPDRVREKLFF
TRBV9	TRBJ1-5	-	-	TGTGCCAGCAGCGTAGGAGGACAGTTCAATCAGCCCCAGCATTTT	CASSVGGQFNQPQHF
TRBV18	TRBJ1-5	-	-	TGTGCCAGCTCACCAGTAGGGACGTATAGCAATCAGCCCCAGCATTTT	CASSPVGTYSNQPQHF
TRBV9	TRBJ1-1	once	TRBD1	TGTGCCAGCAGCGTAGCTGTGGGACAGGGACGCACTGAAGCTTTCTTT	CASSVAVGQGRTEAFF
TRBV5-1	TRBJ2-7	few	TRBD1	TGCGCCAGCAGCGATACAGGGGGCCTGTCCTACGAGCAGTACTTC	CASSDTGGLSYEQYF
TRBV11-2	TRBJ2-7	-	TRBD1	TGTGCCAGCAGCTCGACCAGGGGGTCCTACGAGCAGTACTTC	CASSSTRGSYEQYF
TRBV9	TRBJ2-1	-	-	TGTGCCAGCAGCGTAGTAAGATCCGGCAATGAGCAGTTCTTC	CASSVVRSGNEQFF
TRBV19	TRBJ2-7	once	-	TGTGCCAGTAGTTCCTACTACGAGCAGTACTTC	CASSSYYEQYF
TRBV9	TRBJ2-3	-	TRBD1	TGTGCCAGCAGCGCCCGACAGGGGTTCAGCACAGATACGCAGTATTTT	CASSARQGFSTDTQYF
TRBV11-2	TRBJ2-1	-	-	TGTGCCAGCAGCTTAGTAGCGCCATTTTTGAGCTCCTACAATGAGCAGTTCTTC	CASSLVAPFLSSYNEQFF
TRBV27	TRBJ2-2	once	TRBD2	TGTGCCAGTTCGGGACTAGCGGGAGGGCCCACCGGGGAGCTGTTTTTT	CASSGLAGGPTGELFF
TRBV28	TRBJ1-5	-	-	TGTGCCAGCAGTTTGGCTAATCAGCCCCAGCATTTT	CASSLANQPQHF
TRBV5-1	TRBJ2-1	-	TRBD2	TGCGCCAGCAGCTTGACTAGCGGAACTTACAATGAGCAGTTCTTC	CASSLTSGTYNEQFF